A selection of T cell receptor beta chains follows, all from one sample in a study of blood T cell repertoires in COVID-19. The assay was immunoSEQ multiplex PCR, and TCRdb's table has in-frame clones only and misses some. The repertoire holds more than 150,000 clones, with roughly 87% as singletons. The sequenced material came from PBMCs or T cells enriched from blood (not recorded which). The receptors derive from a woman aged 45 to 65 who had recovered from COVID-19. Both conserved end residues are trimmed from each CDR3.

V gene: TRBV12-5; J gene: TRBJ2-1; CDR3 protein: ASGLGPGLAGGSYNEQF
V gene: TRBV18; J gene: TRBJ1-2; CDR3 protein: ASSPLPGTGIYGYT
V gene: TRBV7-2; J gene: TRBJ1-2; CDR3 protein: ASSPRQITFYGYT
V gene: TRBV28; J gene: TRBJ1-5; CDR3 protein: ASSSPAGHQPQH
V gene: TRBV13; J gene: TRBJ2-1; CDR3 protein: ASSLGTFVGDNEQF
V gene: TRBV7-9; J gene: TRBJ1-3; CDR3 protein: ASSYWTDASGNTIY
V gene: TRBV30; J gene: TRBJ2-1; CDR3 protein: AWARGGYNEQF
V gene: TRBV5-1; J gene: TRBJ2-1; CDR3 protein: ASSLEGGSYNEQF
V gene: TRBV24-1; J gene: TRBJ2-2; CDR3 protein: ATSDNSGSGATGELF
V gene: TRBV6-5; J gene: TRBJ1-2; CDR3 protein: ASSYQGKGGYT
V gene: TRBV10-2; J gene: TRBJ1-3; CDR3 protein: ASRRGQGDGNTIY
V gene: TRBV28; J gene: TRBJ1-5; CDR3 protein: ASSEQVLSNQPQH
V gene: TRBV6-5; J gene: TRBJ1-4; CDR3 protein: ASRTGGTNEKLF
V gene: TRBV27; J gene: TRBJ1-1; CDR3 protein: ASSFTKGTEAF
V gene: TRBV4-1; J gene: TRBJ2-7; CDR3 protein: ASSQARGQGPYEQY
V gene: TRBV20-1; J gene: TRBJ1-1; CDR3 protein: SLIRGTEAF
V gene: TRBV6-5; J gene: TRBJ2-7; CDR3 protein: ASSRAGYEQY
V gene: TRBV7-3; J gene: TRBJ2-6; CDR3 protein: ASSSGSGANVLT
V gene: TRBV6-5; J gene: TRBJ2-1; CDR3 protein: ASRGGGRNEQF
V gene: TRBV11-1; J gene: TRBJ2-1; CDR3 protein: ASSGGGYNEQF
V gene: TRBV12-5; J gene: TRBJ1-5; CDR3 protein: ASGPSGGPQH
V gene: TRBV11-2; J gene: TRBJ2-7; CDR3 protein: ASSLDRLAETYRY
V gene: TRBV7-2; J gene: TRBJ1-1; CDR3 protein: ASSLGQFNTEAF
V gene: TRBV5-1; J gene: TRBJ2-3; CDR3 protein: ASRASGSTSTDTQY
V gene: TRBV6-5; J gene: TRBJ1-3; CDR3 protein: ASRSRGSGNTIY
V gene: TRBV24-1; J gene: TRBJ2-2; CDR3 protein: ATSDLPSGTPTGELF
V gene: TRBV2; J gene: TRBJ1-1; CDR3 protein: ASSGQGVGTEAF
V gene: TRBV10-3; J gene: TRBJ1-1; CDR3 protein: AIRGSAGTSEAF
V gene: TRBV27; J gene: TRBJ1-6; CDR3 protein: ASSSNRARSSYNSPLH
V gene: TRBV19; J gene: TRBJ2-7; CDR3 protein: ASSTPGHNSEQY
V gene: TRBV6-5; J gene: TRBJ1-5; CDR3 protein: ASRGGQNQPQH
V gene: TRBV18; J gene: TRBJ1-1; CDR3 protein: ASSPPATLNTEAF
V gene: TRBV24-1; J gene: TRBJ2-1; CDR3 protein: ATSDSSYNEQF
V gene: TRBV5-3; J gene: TRBJ2-5; CDR3 protein: ARSSPTSALETQY
V gene: TRBV29-1; J gene: TRBJ2-6; CDR3 protein: SVAGTGSGANVLT